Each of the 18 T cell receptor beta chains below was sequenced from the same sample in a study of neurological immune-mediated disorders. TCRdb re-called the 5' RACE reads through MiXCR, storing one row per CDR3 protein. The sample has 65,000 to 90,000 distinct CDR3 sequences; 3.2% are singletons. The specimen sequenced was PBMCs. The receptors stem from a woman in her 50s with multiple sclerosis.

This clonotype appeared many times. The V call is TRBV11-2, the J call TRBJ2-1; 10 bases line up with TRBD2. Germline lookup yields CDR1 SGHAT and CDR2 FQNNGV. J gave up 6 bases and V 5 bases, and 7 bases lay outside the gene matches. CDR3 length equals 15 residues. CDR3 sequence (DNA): TGTGCCAGCAGCACGGGGACTAGCGCGGGCAATGAGCAGTTCTTC. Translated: CASSTGTSAGNEQFF.

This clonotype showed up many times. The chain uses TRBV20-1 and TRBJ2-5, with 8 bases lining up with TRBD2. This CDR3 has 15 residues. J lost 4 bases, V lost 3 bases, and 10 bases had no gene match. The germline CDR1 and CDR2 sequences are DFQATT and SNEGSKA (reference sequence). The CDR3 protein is CSASGSGSVLETQYF. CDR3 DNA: TGCAGTGCTAGCGGGAGCGGGAGTGTTCTAGAGACCCAGTACTTC.

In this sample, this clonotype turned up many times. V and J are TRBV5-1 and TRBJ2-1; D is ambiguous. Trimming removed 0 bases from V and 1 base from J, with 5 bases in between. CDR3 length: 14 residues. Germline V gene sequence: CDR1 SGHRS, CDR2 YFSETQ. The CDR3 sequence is CASSLAVSYNEQFF. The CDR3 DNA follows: TGCGCCAGCAGCTTGGCAGTTTCCTACAATGAGCAGTTCTTC.

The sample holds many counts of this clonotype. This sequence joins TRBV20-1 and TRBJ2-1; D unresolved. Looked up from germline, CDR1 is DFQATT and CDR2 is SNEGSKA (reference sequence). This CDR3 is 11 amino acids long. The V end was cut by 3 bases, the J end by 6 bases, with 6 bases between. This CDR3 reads CSARVRNEQFF. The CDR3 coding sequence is TGCAGTGCTAGGGTGCGCAATGAGCAGTTCTTC.

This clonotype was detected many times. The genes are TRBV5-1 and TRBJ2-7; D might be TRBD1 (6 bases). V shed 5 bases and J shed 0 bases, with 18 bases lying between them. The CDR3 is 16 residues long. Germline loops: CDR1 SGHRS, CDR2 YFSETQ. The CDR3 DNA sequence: TGCGCCAGCAGACCGTATGGACAGCCCGGCTCCTACGAGCAGTACTTC. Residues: CASRPYGQPGSYEQYF. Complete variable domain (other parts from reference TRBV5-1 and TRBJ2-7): KAGVTQTPRYLIKTRGQQVTLSCSPISGHRSVSWYQQTPGQGLQFLFEYFSETQRNKGNFPGRFSGRQFSNSRSEMNVSTLELGDSALYLCASRPYGQPGSYEQYFGPGTRLTVT.

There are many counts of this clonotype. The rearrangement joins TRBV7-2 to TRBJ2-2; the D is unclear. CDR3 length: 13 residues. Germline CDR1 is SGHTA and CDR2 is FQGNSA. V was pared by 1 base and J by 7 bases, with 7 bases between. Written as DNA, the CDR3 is TGTGCCAGCAGCTTAGAGAAAGTCGGGGAGCTGTTTTTT. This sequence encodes CASSLEKVGELFF.

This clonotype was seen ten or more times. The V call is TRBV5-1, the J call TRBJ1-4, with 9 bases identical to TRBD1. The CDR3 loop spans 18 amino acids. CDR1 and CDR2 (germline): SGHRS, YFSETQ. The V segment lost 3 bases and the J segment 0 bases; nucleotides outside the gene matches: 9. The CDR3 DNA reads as TGCGCCAGCAGCTCGGGGACAGGGATTTCGGCAACTAATGAAAAACTGTTTTTT. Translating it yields CASSSGTGISATNEKLFF.

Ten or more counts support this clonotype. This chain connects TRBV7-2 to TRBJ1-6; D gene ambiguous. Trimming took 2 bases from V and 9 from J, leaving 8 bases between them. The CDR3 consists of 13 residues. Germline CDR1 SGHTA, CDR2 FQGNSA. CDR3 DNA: TGTGCCAGCAGCTTAAGGAGCCGTTCACCCCTCCACTTT. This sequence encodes CASSLRSRSPLHF.

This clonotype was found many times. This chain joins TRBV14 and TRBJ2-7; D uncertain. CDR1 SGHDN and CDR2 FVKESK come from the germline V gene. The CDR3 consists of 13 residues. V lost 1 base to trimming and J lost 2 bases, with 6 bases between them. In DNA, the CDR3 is TGTGCCAGCAGCCAAGGAAGGACCTACGAGCAGTACGTC. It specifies CASSQGRTYEQYV.

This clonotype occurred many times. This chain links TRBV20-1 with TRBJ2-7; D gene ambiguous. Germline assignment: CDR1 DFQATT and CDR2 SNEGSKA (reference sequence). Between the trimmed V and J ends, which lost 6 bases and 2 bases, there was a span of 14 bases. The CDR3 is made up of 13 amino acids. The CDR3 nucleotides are TGCAGTGCCAATGGCTGGAGAGCCTACGAGCAGTACTTC. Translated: CSANGWRAYEQYF.

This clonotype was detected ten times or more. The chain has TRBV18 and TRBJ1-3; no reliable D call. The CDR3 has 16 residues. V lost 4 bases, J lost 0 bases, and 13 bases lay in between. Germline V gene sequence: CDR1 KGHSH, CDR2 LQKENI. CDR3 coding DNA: TGTGCCAGCTCACTCCATGCCCGGGACTCTGGAAACACCATATATTTT. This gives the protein CASSLHARDSGNTIYF.

This CDR3 reads CASRGLAGSTGELFF. CDR3 DNA sequence: TGTGCCAGCAGAGGGCTAGCGGGGAGCACCGGGGAGCTGTTTTTT. The V and J genes are TRBV7-2 and TRBJ2-2, with 9 bases lining up with TRBD2. V gave up 6 bases and J gave up 4 bases; unmatched junction bases: 6. Germline V gene data show CDR1 as SGHTA and CDR2 as FQGNSA. The CDR3 is made up of 15 amino acids.

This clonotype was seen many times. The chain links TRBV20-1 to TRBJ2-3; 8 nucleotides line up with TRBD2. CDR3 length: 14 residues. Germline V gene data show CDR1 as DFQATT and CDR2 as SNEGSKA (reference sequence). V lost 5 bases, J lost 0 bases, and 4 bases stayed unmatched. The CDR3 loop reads CSAGLAGSTDTQYF. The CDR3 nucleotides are TGCAGTGCTGGTCTAGCGGGTAGCACAGATACGCAGTATTTT.

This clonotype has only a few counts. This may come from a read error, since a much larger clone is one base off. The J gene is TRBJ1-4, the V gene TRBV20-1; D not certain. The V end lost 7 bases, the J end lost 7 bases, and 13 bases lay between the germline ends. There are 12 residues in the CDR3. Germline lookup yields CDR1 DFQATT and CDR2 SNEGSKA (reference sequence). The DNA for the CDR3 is TGCAGTGATACCCCAAGTAGTGAAAAACTGTTTTTT. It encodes CSDTPSSEKLFF.

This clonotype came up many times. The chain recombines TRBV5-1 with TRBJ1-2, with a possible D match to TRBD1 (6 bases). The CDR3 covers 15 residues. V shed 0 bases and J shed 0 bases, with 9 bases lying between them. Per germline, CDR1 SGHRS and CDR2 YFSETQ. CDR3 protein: CASSLGGGANYGYTF. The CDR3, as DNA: TGCGCCAGCAGCTTGGGAGGGGGAGCTAACTATGGCTACACCTTC.

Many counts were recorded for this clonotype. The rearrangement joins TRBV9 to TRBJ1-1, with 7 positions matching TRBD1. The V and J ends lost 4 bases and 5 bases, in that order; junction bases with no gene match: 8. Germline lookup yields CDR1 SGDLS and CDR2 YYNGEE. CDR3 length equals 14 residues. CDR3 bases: TGTGCCAGCAGCTCTCGACAGGGCGGGACTGAAGCTTTCTTT. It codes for CASSSRQGGTEAFF.

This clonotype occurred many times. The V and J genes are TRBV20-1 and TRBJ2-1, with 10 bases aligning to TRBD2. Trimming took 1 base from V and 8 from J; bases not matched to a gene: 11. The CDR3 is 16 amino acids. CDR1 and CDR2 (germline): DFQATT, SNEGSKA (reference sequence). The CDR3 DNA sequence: TGCAGTGCTAGAGTTGAAGCGGGAGGGCCGCCTTATGAGCAGTTCTTC. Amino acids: CSARVEAGGPPYEQFF.

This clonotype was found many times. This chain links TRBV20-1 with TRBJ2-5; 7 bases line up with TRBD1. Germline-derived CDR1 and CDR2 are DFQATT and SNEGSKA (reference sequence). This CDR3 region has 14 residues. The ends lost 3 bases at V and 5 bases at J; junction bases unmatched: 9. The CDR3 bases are TGCAGTGCTAGTGGAGACAGGGTTCGGGAGACCCAGTACTTC. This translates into CSASGDRVRETQYF.